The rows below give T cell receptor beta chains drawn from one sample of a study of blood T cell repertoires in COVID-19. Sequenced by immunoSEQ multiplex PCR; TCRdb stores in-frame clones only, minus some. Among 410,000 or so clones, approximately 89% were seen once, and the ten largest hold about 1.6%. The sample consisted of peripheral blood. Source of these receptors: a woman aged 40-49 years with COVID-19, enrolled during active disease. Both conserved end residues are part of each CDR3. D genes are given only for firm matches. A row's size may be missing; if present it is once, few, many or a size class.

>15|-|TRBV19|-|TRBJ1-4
CASSISVGGDEKLFF
TGTGCCAGTAGTATCTCCGTCGGGGGGGATGAAAAACTGTTTTTT
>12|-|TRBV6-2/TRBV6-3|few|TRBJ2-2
CASSYGDRELFF
TGTGCCAGCAGTTATGGGGACAGGGAGCTGTTTTTT
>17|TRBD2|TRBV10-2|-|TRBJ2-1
CASSRIRASGFRSEQFF
TGCGCCAGCAGTCGCATTAGGGCTAGCGGGTTCCGTAGTGAGCAGTTCTTC
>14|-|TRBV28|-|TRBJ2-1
CASSSPYGGGEQFF
TGTGCCAGCAGTTCCCCATATGGCGGAGGTGAGCAGTTCTTC
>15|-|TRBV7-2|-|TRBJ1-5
CASSSSPGTYQPQHF
TGTGCCAGCAGCTCCAGCCCCGGGACATATCAGCCCCAGCATTTT
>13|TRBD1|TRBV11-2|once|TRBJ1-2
CASSLGSGGGYTF
TGTGCCAGCAGCTTAGGGTCAGGGGGCGGCTACACCTTC
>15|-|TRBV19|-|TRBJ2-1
CASSPGVPSYNEQFF
TGTGCCAGTAGTCCCGGAGTACCCTCCTACAATGAGCAGTTCTTC
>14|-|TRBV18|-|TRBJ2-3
CASSRNVGADTQYF
TGTGCCAGCTCACGCAACGTAGGGGCAGATACGCAGTATTTT
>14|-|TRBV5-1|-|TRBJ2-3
CASSLEILASTQYF
TGCGCCAGCAGCTTGGAGATACTAGCTAGTACGCAGTATTTT
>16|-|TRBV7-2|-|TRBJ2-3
CASSFLIGLTTDTQYF
TGTGCCAGCAGCTTTCTAATAGGACTTACCACAGATACGCAGTATTTT
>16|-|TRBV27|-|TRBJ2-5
CASSLGTGKSSETQYF
TGTGCCAGCAGTTTAGGTACAGGGAAATCGTCGGAGACCCAGTACTTC
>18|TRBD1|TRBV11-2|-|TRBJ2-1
CASSSLSLGTGVYNEQFF
TGTGCCAGCAGCTCTCTCTCACTGGGGACAGGGGTCTACAATGAGCAGTTCTTC
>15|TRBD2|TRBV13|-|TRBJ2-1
CASSMTSGRANEQFF
TGTGCCAGCAGCATGACTAGCGGGAGGGCCAATGAGCAGTTCTTC
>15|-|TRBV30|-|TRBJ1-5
CAWSWVGAGNQPQHF
TGTGCCTGGAGTTGGGTGGGAGCGGGCAATCAGCCCCAGCATTTT
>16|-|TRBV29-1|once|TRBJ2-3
CSFSQGGSGFGDTQYF
TGCAGCTTCTCCCAGGGAGGTTCCGGTTTCGGGGATACGCAGTATTTT
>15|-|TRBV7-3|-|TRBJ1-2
CASSRQGRGDYGYTF
TGTGCCAGCAGCCGCCAGGGGAGGGGTGACTATGGCTACACCTTC
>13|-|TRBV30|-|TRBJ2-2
CAWSSLNTGELFF
TGTGCCTGGAGTTCTTTGAACACCGGGGAGCTGTTTTTT
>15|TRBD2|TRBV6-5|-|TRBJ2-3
CASSRLATRGDTQYF
TGTGCCAGCAGTCGACTAGCGACTCGTGGAGATACGCAGTATTTT
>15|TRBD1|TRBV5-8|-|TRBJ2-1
CASSLGQGFKSEQFF
TGTGCCAGCAGCTTGGGACAGGGTTTCAAGTCTGAGCAGTTCTTC
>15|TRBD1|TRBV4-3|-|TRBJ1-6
CASSRYGTGDSPLHF
TGCGCCAGCAGCCGTTACGGGACAGGGGATTCACCCCTCCACTTT
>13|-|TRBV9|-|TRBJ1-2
CASSVGGDYGYTF
TGTGCCAGCAGCGTAGGAGGAGACTATGGCTACACCTTC
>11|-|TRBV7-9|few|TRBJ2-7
CASSTTYEQYF
TGTGCCAGCAGCACAACCTACGAGCAGTACTTC
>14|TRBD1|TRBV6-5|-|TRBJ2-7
CAAKKFGTAYEQYF
TGTGCCGCCAAGAAGTTTGGGACAGCCTACGAGCAGTACTTC
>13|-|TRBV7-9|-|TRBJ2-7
CASSNRGTYEQYF
TGTGCCAGCAGCAACCGGGGAACTTACGAGCAGTACTTC
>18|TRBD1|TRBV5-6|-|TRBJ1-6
CASSMDRARVLLNSPLHF
TGTGCCAGCAGCATGGACAGGGCGAGGGTACTACTAAATTCACCCCTCCACTTT
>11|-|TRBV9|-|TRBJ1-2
CASYGNYGYTF
TGTGCCAGCTACGGGAACTATGGCTACACCTTC
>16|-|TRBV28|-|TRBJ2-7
CASSLFPAGVSYEQYF
TGTGCCAGCAGTTTATTCCCCGCAGGGGTCTCCTACGAGCAGTACTTC
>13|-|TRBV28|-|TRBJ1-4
CASSLYSDEKLFF
TGTGCCAGCAGTTTATACTCCGATGAAAAACTGTTTTTT
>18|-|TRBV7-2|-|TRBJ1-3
CASSITGGGKGNGNTIYF
TGTGCCAGCAGCATAACAGGCGGAGGGAAGGGGAACGGAAACACCATATATTTT